Listed here are 13 T cell receptor beta chains from one sample, sequenced in a study of T-cell reconstitution after alpha-beta-depleted transplantation in children. The TCRbeta library incorporated unique molecular identifiers. TCRdb reprocessed the PCR reads via MiXCR and lists one record per CDR3 protein. The sample yields about 400,000 distinct CDR3 sequences, about an eighth seen once. This specimen consisted of PBMCs, obtained from the stem cell graft. The receptors stem from a human donor who donated a stem cell graft to a child with Fanconi anemia.

The chain uses TRBV12-5 and TRBJ2-5; D is perhaps TRBD2 (6 bases). Per germline, CDR1 LGHNT and CDR2 FRNRAP. This CDR3 is 14 amino acids long. Trimming removed 2 bases from V and 7 bases from J, with 14 bases in between. The CDR3 DNA is TGTGCTAGTGGTTTGTTAGCGGCTTCGGGGACCCAGTACTTC. Translating gives CASGLLAASGTQYF.

Relative to its sample, this clonotype is medium-sized (0.01 to 0.1%). The chain carries TRBV12-3 or TRBV12-4 and TRBJ2-4; no reliable D call. Trimming stripped 6 bases from V and 6 bases from J, with 9 bases between. The CDR3 sequence is 12 residues long. The CDR3 protein is CASRSGPNIQYF. In DNA, the CDR3 is TGTGCCAGCAGGTCGGGTCCAAACATTCAGTACTTC.

The table lists this clonotype with many counts. The chain joins TRBV28 to TRBJ1-5; 7 bases agree with TRBD1. V trimming: 3 bases; J trimming: 0 bases; junction bases outside the gene matches: 17. This CDR3 has 20 residues. Per germline, CDR1 MDHEN and CDR2 SYDVKM. The CDR3 spells CASSFALGHRGGDSNQPQHF. The CDR3 DNA reads as TGTGCCAGCAGTTTCGCCTTGGGACACAGGGGAGGCGATAGCAATCAGCCCCAGCATTTT. The complete variable domain, with remaining parts taken from reference TRBV28 and TRBJ1-5, reads DVKVTQSSRYLVKRTGEKVFLECVQDMDHENMFWYRQDPGLGLRLIYFSYDVKMKEKGDIPEGYSVSREKKERFSLILESASTNQTSMYLCASSFALGHRGGDSNQPQHFGDGTRLSIL.

The chain couples TRBV5-1 to TRBJ1-1; the match to TRBD1 covers 9 bases. The V segment lost 2 bases and the J segment 1 base; nucleotides outside the gene matches: 9. The CDR3 consists of 17 residues. Germline CDR1 and CDR2: SGHRS and YFSETQ. CDR3 protein: CASSLTLGQGTNTEAFF. DNA of the CDR3: TGCGCCAGCAGCTTAACGTTGGGACAGGGAACGAACACTGAAGCTTTCTTT. The complete variable domain, with remaining parts taken from reference TRBV5-1 and TRBJ1-1, reads KAGVTQTPRYLIKTRGQQVTLSCSPISGHRSVSWYQQTPGQGLQFLFEYFSETQRNKGNFPGRFSGRQFSNSRSEMNVSTLELGDSALYLCASSLTLGQGTNTEAFFGQGTRLTVV.

The rearrangement links TRBV29-1 to TRBJ1-2; TRBD1 is a possible D gene (5 bases). There are 11 residues in the CDR3. Trimming left V 4 bases short and J 3 bases short, with 6 bases between. Germline-derived CDR1 and CDR2 are SQVTM and ANQGSEA. CDR3 sequence (DNA): TGCAGCGTTGGCAGGGACTATGGCTACACCTTC. Protein sequence: CSVGRDYGYTF.

This CDR3 reads CASSQMGNTGELFF. The CDR3 DNA sequence: TGTGCCAGCAGCCAAATGGGGAACACCGGGGAGCTGTTTTTT. The J gene is TRBJ2-2, the V gene TRBV5-5; D is uncertain. The V end lost 4 bases, the J end lost 1 base, and 8 bases lay between the germline ends. The CDR3 is made up of 14 amino acids. Germline V lookup: CDR1 SGHKS, CDR2 YYEKEE (reference sequence).

This rearrangement joins TRBV9 to TRBJ2-7, with a weak D call TRBD2 (5 bases). The CDR3 spans 13 residues. Deletions cut 0 bases from V and 5 bases from J, with 9 bases between. Germline CDR1 is SGDLS and CDR2 is YYNGEE. The CDR3 here is CASSVDGVNEQYF. For the CDR3, the DNA is TGTGCCAGCAGCGTAGACGGGGTCAACGAGCAGTACTTC. Using reference TRBV9 and TRBJ2-7 for the parts outside the CDR3, the full variable domain is DSGVTQTPKHLITATGQRVTLRCSPRSGDLSVYWYQQSLDQGLQFLIQYYNGEERAKGNILERFSAQQFPDLHSELNLSSLELGDSALYFCASSVDGVNEQYFGPGTRLTVT.

This clonotype was found a few times. The chain combines TRBV9 with TRBJ2-1; D not certain. The germline gives CDR1 SGDLS, CDR2 YYNGEE. The CDR3 totals 14 residues. V was trimmed by 4 bases and J by 7 bases, leaving 15 bases between them. The CDR3 spells CASSPEIRRNEQFF. CDR3 bases: TGTGCCAGCAGCCCAGAGATCCGGCGGAATGAGCAGTTCTTC.

CDR3 nucleotide sequence: TGTGCCAGCAGCCCCGGGACCGCCGGAGCTTTCTTT. Amino acids: CASSPGTAGAFF. This chain connects TRBV12-3 or TRBV12-4 to TRBJ1-1; a possible D gene is TRBD1 (5 bases). V was shortened by 6 bases and J by 10 bases, with 15 bases between the two germline ends. The CDR3 length is 12 residues.

The J gene is TRBJ2-7, the V gene TRBV6-1; D uncertain. There are 12 residues in the CDR3. CDR1 and CDR2 (germline): MNHNS, SASEGT. Trimming left V 3 bases short and J 1 base short, with 4 bases between. Written as DNA, the CDR3 is TGTGCCAGCAGTGATGGGTCCTACGAGCAGTACTTC. It yields the protein CASSDGSYEQYF.

This clonotype was seen at least ten times. This chain uses TRBV21-1 with TRBJ2-7. TRBV21-1 is deemed a pseudogene. The CDR3 is made up of 14 amino acids. In nucleotides, the CDR3 is TGTGCCAGCAGCGGAAGGGAAGCATCCTACGAGCAGTACTTC. This encodes CASSGREASYEQYF.

This sequence joins TRBV6-2 or TRBV6-3 and TRBJ2-3, with D uncertain. The V gene's germline CDR1 is MNHEY and CDR2 SVGEGT. This CDR3 has 12 residues. The V gene lost 2 bases and the J gene lost 3 bases, with 3 bases spanning the gap. CDR3 sequence: CASSYETDTQYF. Here the CDR3 DNA reads TGTGCCAGCAGTTACGAGACAGATACGCAGTATTTT.

The rearrangement joins TRBV11-1 to TRBJ2-6; no reliable D call. The ends were cut back, 5 bases at V and 0 bases at J, with 17 bases in the middle. This CDR3 has 18 amino acids. CDR1 SGHAT and CDR2 FQDESV come from the germline V gene (reference sequence). The CDR3 DNA reads TGTGCCAGCAGCCCCGGTTTGGGGATTTCCTCTGGGGCCAACGTCCTGACTTTC. Residues: CASSPGLGISSGANVLTF.